These 6 T cell receptor beta chains were all obtained from the same sample, sequenced in a study of shared clonotypes between healthy human individuals. The protocol was immunoSEQ multiplex PCR, while the TCRdb copy is restricted to in-frame clones and leaves out a portion. The sample lists 2 million to 3 million clones; 90% to 95% were seen once. Input material: naive CD4+ T cells from PBMCs. Subset: CD45RA+ positively selected. The source is a man younger than 30 in good health. Some clones in this sample may be carry-over from other donors' samples.

On this clone: Additional DNA sequences in this sample encode the identical CDR3. This chain joins TRBV6-1 and TRBJ2-5, with a possible D match to TRBD1 (5 bases). V gave up 1 base and J gave up 4 bases, with 7 bases separating them. The CDR3 extends over 13 amino acids. The germline CDR1 and CDR2 sequences are MNHNS and SASEGT. CDR3 protein: CASSEGGGETQYF. The CDR3 nucleotides read TGTGCCAGCAGTGAAGGGGGCGGAGAGACCCAGTACTTC.

This chain uses TRBV4-3 with TRBJ2-5, with D possibly TRBD1 on 6 matching bases. The V end lost 0 bases, the J end lost 4 bases, and 18 bases lay between the germline ends. This CDR3 spans 17 amino acids. CDR1 is LGHNA and CDR2 is YSLEER in the germline V gene. CDR3 region: CASSQEPAQGRGETQYF. The CDR3 coding sequence is TGCGCCAGCAGCCAAGAACCGGCACAGGGTAGAGGAGAGACCCAGTACTTC.

V is TRBV27 and J is TRBJ2-7; D not resolved. Per the germline V gene, CDR1 is MNHEY and CDR2 is SMNVEV (reference sequence). The CDR3 runs to 14 residues. V was shortened by 3 bases and J by 3 bases, with 12 bases between the two germline ends. CDR3 sequence reads: CASSLGQAYYEQYF. In DNA form, the CDR3 reads TGTGCCAGCAGTTTGGGTCAGGCCTACTACGAGCAGTACTTC.

The V and J genes are TRBV7-2 and TRBJ2-3; D remains unclear. Per germline, CDR1 SGHTA and CDR2 FQGNSA. Trimming shortened V by 1 base and J by 1 base, and 12 bases separated the two germline ends. This CDR3 spans 16 amino acids. CDR3 sequence (DNA): TGTGCCAGCAGCTTAGGAGTAGGCATCCGCACAGATACGCAGTATTTT. As protein: CASSLGVGIRTDTQYF. Supplemented by reference TRBV7-2 and TRBJ2-3, the full variable domain reads GAGVSQSPSNKVTEKGKDVELRCDPISGHTALYWYRQSLGQGLEFLIYFQGNSAPDKSGLPSDRFSAERTGGSVSTLTIQRTQQEDSAVYLCASSLGVGIRTDTQYFGPGTRLTVL.

This chain links TRBV27 with TRBJ1-1; 7 nucleotides line up with TRBD1. There are 14 residues in the CDR3. The V and J ends lost 4 bases and 6 bases, in that order; junction bases with no gene match: 8. The germline V gene encodes CDR1 MNHEY and CDR2 SMNVEV (reference sequence). Written as DNA, the CDR3 is TGTGCCAGCAGTTGGGCCGGGACAGCAGCTGAAGCTTTCTTT. It specifies CASSWAGTAAEAFF.

This rearrangement joins TRBV6-1 to TRBJ2-7; 7 positions match TRBD1. Germline CDR1 and CDR2: MNHNS and SASEGT. The CDR3 length is 14 residues. The trim removed 2 bases at V and 2 bases at J, leaving 3 bases unmatched. CDR3 in amino acids: CASSEQGGPYEQYF. In nucleotides, the CDR3 is TGTGCCAGCAGTGAACAAGGGGGCCCCTACGAGCAGTACTTC.